This entry concerns a single T cell receptor (beta chain). Its antigen remains unknown. These data are taken from a study of cytomegalovirus exposure and HLA in healthy donors. As for the study in general: An early release of data contained roughly 86 million unique TCRs, which came from HLA-typed donors.

Study conclusions and caveats: There were a few CMV-associated chains whose specificity for CMV antigens was confirmed in vitro. Some public TCRs appeared in many individuals, while most sequences were rare.

The germline gives CDR1 MNHEY, CDR2 SVGAGI. Trimming removed 1 base from V and 12 bases from J, with 19 bases in between. This CDR3 has 15 amino acids. The PCR was carried out with 60 Vbeta primers and 13 Jbeta primers. TCRdb's copy holds only in-frame clones and misses some; the assay was immunoSEQ multiplex PCR. Found here are roughly 76,000 clones, about 80% of them singletons; the top ten hold 2% to 3%. Input material: PBMCs. The chain links TRBV6-5 to TRBJ2-1; D remains unclear. This TCR was recovered from a man younger than 40 in good health and CMV-seronegative. The CDR3 spells CASSYFRDSSVGQFF. The CDR3 bases are TGTGCCAGCAGTTACTTTCGAGACTCTTCCGTAGGGCAGTTCTTC.